This T cell receptor beta chain was observed in a study of T-cell reconstitution after alpha-beta-depleted transplantation in children. Study-level results: Recipient T cells and thymic progenitors that survived were the source of the high TCRbeta diversity seen at day 60 in some patients.

Trimming removed 1 base at V and 10 bases at J, with 12 bases between. The CDR3 length is 12 residues. Looked up from germline, CDR1 is DFQATT and CDR2 is SNEGSKA (reference sequence). The TCRbeta library was prepared with unique molecular identifiers. TCRdb processed the PCR reads anew with MiXCR; each CDR3 protein has one entry. This sample has 280,000 or so distinct CDR3 sequences; roughly 12% occur once, and the top ten carry 23%. There are many counts of this clonotype. Its target is unknown. The source material was peripheral blood, sampled 180 days after TCRalphabeta/CD19-depleted stem cell transplant. The V call is TRBV20-1, the J call TRBJ2-3; weak D call: TRBD2 (5 bases). The clonotype comes from a male patient aged 2 to 10 who had a stem cell transplant for chronic granulomatous disease, so the T cells may come from the graft donor. CDR3 in amino acids: CSARGLPLSQYF. CDR3 bases: TGCAGTGCTAGAGGACTACCTTTGTCGCAGTATTTT.